What follows describes a single TCR beta chain. Its antigen is currently unknown. These data belong to a study of cytomegalovirus exposure and HLA in healthy donors. Points from the study as a whole: Most CMV-associated TCR beta chains were later found to appear HLA-restricted. Later analysis identified 16,951 TCR beta sequences associated with HLA alleles, using a false discovery rate threshold of 0.05. A few chains tied to CMV proved CMV antigen-specific in vitro. In a later analysis, DRB1 alleles had the most associated TCRs; HLA-C alleles the fewest.

PCR employed 60 Vbeta and 13 Jbeta primers. Produced via immunoSEQ multiplex PCR; TCRdb's table is partial and in-frame only. The data show about 130,000 clones, with about 80% seen just once and 5% to 8.5% held by the top ten. V gave up 5 bases and J gave up 7 bases, with 8 bases separating them. The V gene's germline CDR1 is MNHEY and CDR2 SVGAGI. This CDR3 is built from 11 residues. The chain is built from TRBV6-5 and TRBJ1-1; D may be TRBD1 (6 bases). This sequence originates from a man aged 40-50 years in good health and CMV-seropositive. The sequenced sample consisted of PBMCs. CDR3 bases: TGTGCCAGCAGTCGAGGGGGTGAAGCTTTCTTT. It is translated as CASSRGGEAFF.